This passage covers 9 T cell receptor beta chains from one sample sequenced in a study of blood T cells in healthy people across ages. Sample-barcoded 5' priming and a J-beta primer mix drove a second PCR of roughly 6 to 12 cycles. Each CDR3 protein is one row after TCRdb ran MiXCR on the 5' RACE reads. The sample includes some 1.7 million distinct CDR3 sequences, 28% of them seen just once. The sequenced sample consisted of blood. These TCRs come from a young woman in good health.

About this clonotype itself: A much larger clone lies a single base off, so this may be a read error. The CDR3 DNA sequence: TGTGCCAGCAGCGTAGCGGCGGACAAGTCCTACGAGCAGTACTTC. Residues: CASSVAADKSYEQYF. V gene TRBV9 combines with J gene TRBJ2-4, with a tentative D call TRBD1 (5 bases). Matching the DNA end better, TRBJ2-7 makes the J call doubtful. The length of the CDR3 is 15 residues. Germline V gene lookup returns CDR1 SGDLS and CDR2 YYNGEE.

This chain links TRBV28 with TRBJ2-3, with unresolved D. The CDR3 contains 14 residues. Trimming took 5 bases from V and 5 from J, leaving 14 bases between them. Looked up from germline, CDR1 is MDHEN and CDR2 is SYDVKM. The CDR3 here is CASSLETDRDTQYF. CDR3 nucleotide sequence: TGTGCCAGCAGTCTAGAGACTGATAGAGATACGCAGTATTTT.

V gene TRBV5-1 combines with J gene TRBJ2-2; weak D call: TRBD1 (6 bases). CDR1 is SGHRS and CDR2 is YFSETQ in the germline V gene. The length of the CDR3 is 15 residues. Between the trimmed V and J ends, which lost 4 bases and 3 bases, there was a span of 13 bases. For the CDR3, the DNA is TGCGCCAGCAGCGGAGAGACAGGATACACCGGGGAGCTGTTTTTT. It specifies CASSGETGYTGELFF.

This chain links TRBV10-3 with TRBJ2-5; 13 positions agree with TRBD2. The J call may be incorrect, as the DNA end agrees better with TRBJ2-7. The length of the CDR3 is 15 residues. Germline CDR1 reads ENHRY; CDR2 reads SYGVKD. The CDR3 DNA is TGTGCCAGCAGCCAGGGTGGACTAGCGGGAGACGAGCAGTACTTC. As protein: CASSQGGLAGDEQYF.

This clonotype was seen only once. The chain has TRBV30 and TRBJ1-1; maybe TRBD1 (5 bases). CDR3 length: 13 residues. The germline V gene has CDR1 GTSNPN and CDR2 SVGIG (reference sequence). V was trimmed by 3 bases and J by 2 bases, leaving 10 bases between them. The CDR3: CAWRVDSNTEAFF. CDR3 sequence (DNA): TGTGCCTGGAGGGTAGACAGTAACACTGAAGCTTTCTTT.

J is TRBJ2-2 and V is TRBV12-5; D not resolved. The CDR3 has 13 residues. Germline V gene sequence: CDR1 LGHNT, CDR2 FRNRAP. V was pared by 2 bases and J by 6 bases, with 7 bases between. CDR3 sequence (DNA): TGTGCTAGTGGTTTGAACGTGGCCGGGGAGCTGTTTTTT. Translating gives CASGLNVAGELFF.

V and J are TRBV10-2 and TRBJ2-4; 9 bases map to TRBD2. The CDR3 has 13 amino acids. Germline values: CDR1 WSHSY, CDR2 SAAADI. The V and J ends lost 8 bases and 13 bases, in that order; junction bases with no gene match: 12. The CDR3 protein is CASGTSYNNEQYF. The CDR3 DNA reads as TGCGCCAGCGGGACTAGCTACAACAATGAGCAGTACTTC.

The V gene is TRBV18, the J gene TRBJ1-2; D gene unclear. Germline loops: CDR1 KGHSH, CDR2 LQKENI. V was clipped by 2 bases and J by 4 bases, with 11 bases between them. The CDR3 covers 14 residues. CDR3 DNA: TGTGCCAGCTCACCATCCAGCTATTCCTATGGCTACACCTTC. This encodes CASSPSSYSYGYTF.

The gene calls are TRBV20-1 and TRBJ1-2, with D possibly being TRBD1 (5 bases). The CDR3 spans 16 residues. Trimming took off 2 bases at V and 7 bases at J, with 23 bases between the two ends. CDR1 and CDR2 from the germline V gene are DFQATT and SNEGSKA (reference sequence). The DNA for the CDR3 is TGCAGTGCTAGAAGACCCCAGGCTGGGGGGATGGCTGGCTACACCTTC. This gives the protein CSARRPQAGGMAGYTF.